The next 30 T cell receptor beta chains were all read from a single sample in a study of CD8 T cells in Susac syndrome. An input of about 0.5 to 1 ug of RNA was subjected to reverse transcription using random hexamers. In TCRdb, the immunoSEQ multiplex PCR reads were re-called with MiXCR into one record per CDR3 protein. The table includes 250,000 to 300,000 distinct CDR3 sequences, about 82% detected once. The sequencing input was CD8+ T cells from PBMCs. These receptors originate from a human donor with multiple sclerosis.

The V and J genes are TRBV28 and TRBJ2-7; possibly TRBD2 for D (6 bases). Germline CDR1 and CDR2: MDHEN and SYDVKM. CDR3 length: 14 amino acids. V shed 10 bases and J shed 6 bases, with 22 bases lying between them. CDR3 bases: TGTGCCACCGGCGATTGGAGGGCCTTGGGCGAGCAGTACTTC. It translates to CATGDWRALGEQYF.

This clonotype was recorded once. The chain combines TRBV6-2 or TRBV6-3 with TRBJ2-1, with TRBD1 matching over 7 bases. Germline CDR1 MNHEY, CDR2 SVGEGT. V lost 7 bases, J lost 1 base, and 10 bases stayed unmatched. The CDR3 extends over 16 amino acids. This CDR3 is CASNQQGILSYNEQFF. The CDR3 bases are TGTGCCAGCAATCAACAGGGGATTTTGTCCTACAATGAGCAGTTCTTC.

The chain is built from TRBV6-5 and TRBJ2-3; D could derive from TRBD1 or TRBD2 (5 bases each). Trimming pared 3 bases from V and 3 bases from J, leaving 19 bases between. CDR1 and CDR2 from the germline V gene are MNHEY and SVGAGI. The CDR3 covers 17 residues. The CDR3, as DNA: TGTGCCAGCAGTTATTTGCGACCCGGGACCGCGACAGATACGCAGTATTTT. This sequence encodes CASSYLRPGTATDTQYF.

The chain uses TRBV4-1 and TRBJ2-5, with a possible D match to TRBD2 (6 bases). From germline, CDR1 is MGHRA and CDR2 YSYEKL. This CDR3 region has 16 residues. Trimming took 1 base from V and 3 from J, leaving 15 bases between them. CDR3 in DNA: TGCGCCAGCAGCCAAGGTGGGACTGGCCTGAAAGAGACCCAGTACTTC. This gives the protein CASSQGGTGLKETQYF.

CDR3 nucleotides: TGTGCCAGCAGTTATTCAGGGACCTACGAGCAGTACTTC. This translates into CASSYSGTYEQYF. The V and J genes are TRBV27 and TRBJ2-7, with D possibly matching TRBD1 (5 bases). The CDR3 covers 13 residues. V was shortened by 4 bases and J by 2 bases, with 9 bases between the two germline ends. CDR1 is MNHEY, CDR2 SMNVEV, per germline (reference sequence).

V gene TRBV7-8 combines with J gene TRBJ1-2, with 9 bases that match TRBD1. In germline, CDR1 is SGHVS, CDR2 FQNEAQ. The V gene end was trimmed by 3 bases and the J gene end by 5 bases; junction bases not matched to a gene: 4. This CDR3 contains 14 residues. The CDR3 protein is CASSFGQGIYGYTF. CDR3 nucleotides: TGTGCCAGCAGCTTTGGACAGGGGATATATGGCTACACCTTC. The full variable domain, completed using reference TRBV7-8 and TRBJ1-2, is GAGVSQSPRYKVAKRGQDVALRCDPISGHVSLFWYQQALGQGPEFLTYFQNEAQLDKSGLPSDRFFAERPEGSVSTLKIQRTQQEDSAVYLCASSFGQGIYGYTFGSGTRLTVV.

V and J are TRBV30 and TRBJ2-1; 14 nucleotides agree with TRBD2. Germline V CDR1 and CDR2: GTSNPN, SVGIG (reference sequence). The CDR3 is 19 amino acids. After removal of 0 bases from V and 8 bases from J, the junction contained 15 bases not matched to a gene. CDR3 DNA sequence: TGTGCCTGGAGTGTAGTGACTAGCGGGAGGGCCTGGTTAAATGATGAGCAGTTCTTC. As protein: CAWSVVTSGRAWLNDEQFF.

This clonotype was picked up one time. This chain uses TRBV20-1 with TRBJ2-1; TRBD2 matches at 11 bases. CDR1 and CDR2 (germline): DFQATT, SNEGSKA (reference sequence). V trimming: 0 bases; J trimming: 3 bases; junction bases outside the gene matches: 4. This CDR3 has 16 residues. CDR3 sequence reads: CSARELAGGLYNEQFF. CDR3 coding DNA: TGCAGTGCTAGAGAGCTAGCGGGAGGTCTCTACAATGAGCAGTTCTTC.

The rearrangement links TRBV10-2 to TRBJ1-2; 8 bases map to TRBD1. Germline V gene data show CDR1 as WSHSY and CDR2 as SAAADI. The ends lost 5 bases at V and 8 bases at J; junction bases unmatched: 7. The CDR3 is 13 amino acids. CDR3 loop: CASSNGQGGGYTF. The CDR3 nucleotides read TGCGCCAGCAGTAACGGACAGGGTGGCGGCTACACCTTC.

In DNA form, the CDR3 reads TGTGCCACCAGTTCCGGGACAGGAGCCTACGAGCAGTACTTC. Its protein is CATSSGTGAYEQYF. The chain carries TRBV24-1 and TRBJ2-7; 8 positions agree with TRBD1. This CDR3 has 14 residues. V gave up 6 bases and J gave up 2 bases; unmatched junction bases: 5. Per germline, CDR1 KGHDR and CDR2 SFDVKD.

This sequence joins TRBV7-9 and TRBJ1-4; D gene unclear. The germline V gene has CDR1 SEHNR and CDR2 FQNEAQ (reference sequence). This CDR3 contains 16 residues. V lost 0 bases, J lost 4 bases, and 12 bases lay in between. The CDR3 loop is CASSLASWGGNEKLFF. For the CDR3, the DNA is TGTGCCAGCAGCTTAGCAAGCTGGGGAGGTAATGAAAAACTGTTTTTT.

The rearrangement joins TRBV5-4 to TRBJ2-1, with 7 bases lining up with TRBD1. With 4 bases clipped from V and 2 bases from J, the junction kept 3 bases outside the gene matches. CDR1 and CDR2 from the germline V gene are SGHNT and YYREEE (reference sequence). The CDR3 length is 14 residues. The chain's CDR3 is CASSGRGTYNEQFF. The CDR3 DNA reads as TGTGCCAGCAGCGGCAGGGGGACCTACAATGAGCAGTTCTTC.

This chain connects TRBV7-2 to TRBJ1-3; D not certain. The CDR3 is 14 residues long. V was shortened by 2 bases and J by 4 bases, with 9 bases between the two germline ends. Germline CDR1 and CDR2: SGHTA and FQGNSA. In nucleotides, the CDR3 is TGTGCCAGCAGCTTATGGGGTTCAGGAAACACCATATATTTT. Protein product: CASSLWGSGNTIYF.

The chain carries TRBV28 and TRBJ2-7, with 11 bases identical to TRBD2. The trim removed 2 bases at V and 4 bases at J, leaving 10 bases unmatched. The CDR3 is made up of 17 amino acids. The germline gives CDR1 MDHEN, CDR2 SYDVKM. The CDR3 nucleotides are TGTGCCAGCAGTTTACAAGGGGGGCTAGCGGGAGGATACGAGCAGTACTTC. Encoded protein: CASSLQGGLAGGYEQYF.

This chain links TRBV6-5 with TRBJ2-7, with TRBD1 matching over 8 bases. CDR1 and CDR2 from the germline V gene are MNHEY and SVGAGI. The CDR3 runs to 15 residues. Germline trimming cut 8 bases from V and 0 bases from J; bases unmatched to any gene: 9. The CDR3 reads CASQEQGESSYEQYF. CDR3 sequence (DNA): TGTGCCAGCCAAGAACAGGGGGAATCCTCCTACGAGCAGTACTTC.

The V call is TRBV2, the J call TRBJ2-7, with 8 bases that match TRBD2. Unmatched junction bases numbered 12, after V lost 8 bases and J lost 6 bases. The CDR3 sequence is 14 residues long. Germline V gives CDR1 SNHLY, CDR2 FYNNEI. The CDR3 protein is CASGETSAFGEQYF. The CDR3 DNA reads TGTGCCAGCGGGGAGACTAGCGCCTTCGGCGAGCAGTACTTC.

This chain joins TRBV2 and TRBJ2-3; TRBD2 is a possible D gene (5 bases). Trimming left V 11 bases short and J 1 base short, with 19 bases between. The V gene's germline CDR1 is SNHLY and CDR2 FYNNEI. The CDR3 contains 15 residues. In nucleotides, the CDR3 is TGTGCCCACGACGATAGATTGGGAGGCACAGATACGCAGTATTTT. This translates into CAHDDRLGGTDTQYF.

The chain joins TRBV15 to TRBJ1-3, with D uncertain. The V end was cut by 5 bases, the J end by 5 bases, with 13 bases between. CDR1 is LNHNV, CDR2 YYDKDF, per germline (reference sequence). This CDR3 contains 14 residues. DNA for the CDR3: TGTGCCACCAGCGCACAAGCCTCAAGAAACACCATATATTTT. Its translation: CATSAQASRNTIYF.

The chain links TRBV20-1 to TRBJ2-2, with 8 bases identical to TRBD1. V was pared by 0 bases and J by 1 base, with 4 bases of the junction left unmatched. CDR1 DFQATT and CDR2 SNEGSKA come from the germline V gene (reference sequence). The CDR3 has 16 amino acids. The CDR3 DNA follows: TGCAGTGCTAGAGATATAGGGACAGGGAACACCGGGGAGCTGTTTTTT. Its translation: CSARDIGTGNTGELFF.

The rearrangement uses TRBV28 and TRBJ2-7; D is unclear. Trimming removed 3 bases at V and 5 bases at J, with 11 bases between. Germline CDR1 MDHEN, CDR2 SYDVKM. CDR3 length equals 13 residues. The CDR3 spells CASSLITADEQYF. The DNA of the CDR3 is TGTGCCAGCAGTTTGATAACCGCGGACGAGCAGTACTTC.

The chain has TRBV15 and TRBJ2-3; 7 bases agree with TRBD2. The CDR3 consists of 14 residues. The J segment lost 6 bases and the V segment lost 1 base, leaving 4 bases of the junction unmatched. Germline values: CDR1 LNHNV, CDR2 YYDKDF (reference sequence). Here the CDR3 reads CATSRAREGDTQYF. CDR3 bases: TGTGCCACCAGCAGAGCGAGGGAGGGGGATACGCAGTATTTT.

The chain employs TRBV12-3 or TRBV12-4 and TRBJ2-3; TRBD2 is a possible D gene (5 bases). This CDR3 contains 16 residues. Trimming removed 1 base from V and 0 bases from J, with 11 bases in between. The CDR3 coding sequence is TGTGCCAGCAGTTTAGGAGCGGACCCTAGCACAGATACGCAGTATTTT. Translating it yields CASSLGADPSTDTQYF.

The CDR3 region has the DNA TGTGCCAGCAGCGTTGAGGACACGAGCTCCTACGAGCAGTACTTC. Its protein product is CASSVEDTSSYEQYF. V and J are TRBV9 and TRBJ2-7; a possible D gene is TRBD1 (5 bases). Trimming pared 2 bases from V and 0 bases from J, leaving 12 bases between. This CDR3 contains 15 residues. From germline, CDR1 is SGDLS and CDR2 YYNGEE.

The chain joins TRBV6-5 to TRBJ2-7; D possibly corresponds to TRBD1 (5 bases). Looked up from germline, CDR1 is MNHEY and CDR2 is SVGAGI. The V end was cut by 0 bases, the J end by 4 bases, with 13 bases between. The CDR3 sequence is 15 residues long. DNA for the CDR3: TGTGCCAGCAGTTACTCGATTACCAGGGAATACGAGCAGTACTTC. Its protein product is CASSYSITREYEQYF.

The V and J genes are TRBV29-1 and TRBJ1-4, with 9 bases aligning to TRBD1. With 0 bases clipped from V and 10 bases from J, the junction kept 9 bases outside the gene matches. Germline lookup yields CDR1 SQVTM and CDR2 ANQGSEA. The CDR3 length is 15 residues. The CDR3 sequence: CSVEDQETGGVKLFF. The CDR3 DNA follows: TGCAGCGTTGAAGATCAGGAGACAGGGGGGGTAAAACTGTTTTTT.

The genes are TRBV7-2 and TRBJ2-5; TRBD2 agrees at 10 bases. Germline V gene lookup returns CDR1 SGHTA and CDR2 FQGNSA. This CDR3 is built from 13 residues. The junction had 5 bases not matched to a gene; V was cut back by 9 bases and J by 4 bases. The CDR3 spells CASTSGMAETQYF. For the CDR3, the DNA is TGTGCCAGTACTAGCGGGATGGCAGAGACCCAGTACTTC. The whole variable domain, remainder taken from reference TRBV7-2 and TRBJ2-5, is GAGVSQSPSNKVTEKGKDVELRCDPISGHTALYWYRQSLGQGLEFLIYFQGNSAPDKSGLPSDRFSAERTGGSVSTLTIQRTQQEDSAVYLCASTSGMAETQYFGPGTRLLVL.

The gene calls are TRBV6-6 and TRBJ2-7, with a possible D match to TRBD1 (6 bases). The length of the CDR3 is 15 residues. Germline CDR1 and CDR2: MNHNY and SVGAGI (reference sequence). V lost 3 bases and J lost 1, with 13 bases in between. The CDR3 coding sequence is TGTGCCAGCAGTTATTCCGGGACATATTCCTACGAGCAGTACTTC. Its translation is CASSYSGTYSYEQYF.

The V call is TRBV7-6, the J call TRBJ2-2, with 15 nucleotides matching TRBD2. CDR3 length equals 17 residues. The junction had 10 bases not matched to a gene; V was cut back by 7 bases and J by 7 bases. Germline lookup yields CDR1 SGHVS and CDR2 FNYEAQ. In DNA form, the CDR3 reads TGTGCCAGCACCCCGGGACTAGCGGGAGGATTTGGCGGGGAGCTGTTTTTT. This sequence encodes CASTPGLAGGFGGELFF.

This chain uses TRBV24-1 with TRBJ2-5; 8 bases map to TRBD1. The length of the CDR3 is 17 residues. V lost 0 bases and J lost 5; bases outside the gene matches: 10. Looked up from germline, CDR1 is KGHDR and CDR2 is SFDVKD. CDR3 nucleotides: TGTGCCACCAGTGATTTGCGCCCAGGGGGCCGGAGGGAGACCCAGTACTTC. Its translation: CATSDLRPGGRRETQYF.

The gene calls are TRBV7-9 and TRBJ2-7, with 7 bases aligning to TRBD2. The germline gives CDR1 SEHNR, CDR2 FQNEAQ (reference sequence). The CDR3 is made up of 14 amino acids. The V and J ends lost 5 bases and 2 bases, in that order; junction bases with no gene match: 6. The CDR3 DNA reads TGTGCCAGCAGCCCTTTAGGACTAGCCTACGAGCAGTACTTC. This translates into CASSPLGLAYEQYF.